The 27 T cell receptor beta chains reported below all come from one sample, sequenced in a study of T cell responses to AZD1222 COVID-19 vaccine (TCRdb year 2021). According to the study, the label for this sample's time point signals: about 28 days (+/-7) after the second vaccine dose. Library method: the immunoSEQ multiplex PCR assay. This immuneACCESS table, as held by TCRdb, lists in-frame sequences with V and J called but not all clones. Of the missing ones, under half trace to an unresolved V gene in checked studies; the others have no known cause. Counted in this sample were some 200,000 clones; about nine tenths of them appeared once. 1.5% to 2% of the sample is held by the ten biggest clonotypes. The sample in question was peripheral blood, obtained 28 days after the second AZD1222 dose. The receptors shown here come from an adult who received the AZD1222 COVID-19 vaccine.

J is TRBJ1-5 and V is TRBV4-2; maybe TRBD1 (6 bases). The V and J ends lost 4 bases and 5 bases respectively, with 12 bases between them. This CDR3 has 14 residues. Germline CDR1 reads LGHNA; CDR2 reads YNFKEQ. The CDR3 spells CASSLYGGHQPQHF. In DNA form, the CDR3 reads TGTGCCAGCAGCCTTTATGGGGGCCATCAGCCCCAGCATTTT.

The CDR3 region is CASSPRRNADTQYF. In DNA form, the CDR3 reads TGTGCCAGCAGCCCCCGTAGGAACGCAGATACGCAGTATTTT. V and J are TRBV9 and TRBJ2-3, with D uncertain. V gave up 4 bases and J gave up 4 bases, with 13 bases separating them. Germline V gene lookup returns CDR1 SGDLS and CDR2 YYNGEE. This CDR3 has 14 amino acids.

This clone came up a few times. The chain uses TRBV2 and TRBJ1-4; 8 bases map to TRBD1. With V trimmed by 5 bases and J by 5 bases, 7 bases remained unmatched. The germline CDR1 and CDR2 sequences are SNHLY and FYNNEI. The CDR3 length is 15 residues. Here the CDR3 reads CASSRDRGANEKLFF. CDR3 DNA: TGTGCCAGCAGTCGTGACAGGGGCGCAAATGAAAAACTGTTTTTT.

The chain is built from TRBV2 and TRBJ2-5; 7 positions match TRBD1. Trimming cost V 5 bases and J 4 bases; bases outside gene matches: 10. Germline loops: CDR1 SNHLY, CDR2 FYNNEI. The CDR3 length is 15 residues. The CDR3 DNA follows: TGTGCCAGCAGTCAAGACAGGGTTAGGGGAGAGACCCAGTACTTC. Its translation is CASSQDRVRGETQYF.

This clone was observed once. The chain uses TRBV5-6 and TRBJ1-1, with D perhaps TRBD1 (5 bases). V shed 1 base and J shed 11 bases, with 18 bases lying between them. This CDR3 is 14 amino acids long. The germline CDR1 and CDR2 sequences are SGHDT and YYEEEE. CDR3 nucleotides: TGTGCCAGCAGCTTGACGGGGACCATTATTGGGGCTTTCTTT. It yields the protein CASSLTGTIIGAFF.

The V call is TRBV5-5, the J call TRBJ2-7; D may be TRBD1 (5 bases). Germline V CDR1 and CDR2: SGHKS, YYEKEE (reference sequence). Trimming took off 0 bases at V and 2 bases at J, with 12 bases between the two ends. The CDR3 spans 15 residues. The CDR3 loop is CASSLGPGPTYEQYF. Written as DNA, the CDR3 is TGTGCCAGCAGCTTGGGGCCAGGGCCTACCTACGAGCAGTACTTC.

The chain joins TRBV18 to TRBJ1-3; D unclear. Germline CDR1 KGHSH, CDR2 LQKENI. The CDR3 runs to 14 residues. The ends were cut back, 2 bases at V and 0 bases at J, with 5 bases in the middle. In DNA, the CDR3 is TGTGCCAGCTCACCAGAAGCCTCTGGAAACACCATATATTTT. Its translation is CASSPEASGNTIYF.

V gene TRBV12-3 or TRBV12-4 combines with J gene TRBJ2-5; D uncertain. V lost 2 bases, J lost 8 bases, and 9 bases lay in between. The CDR3 runs 12 residues. The CDR3 reads CASSLFGETQYF. The CDR3 coding sequence is TGTGCCAGCAGTTTATTTGGGGAAACCCAGTACTTC.

In the case of this clone: The sample contains more than one DNA sequence encoding this CDR3. The chain joins TRBV9 to TRBJ2-3, with D unresolved. V lost 2 bases and J 0 bases, leaving 10 bases between the germline ends. The germline CDR1 and CDR2 sequences are SGDLS and YYNGEE. The CDR3 spans 15 residues. CDR3 nucleotides: TGTGCCAGCAGCGTCGGTAGGGTTAGCACAGATACGCAGTATTTT. It translates to CASSVGRVSTDTQYF.

This chain uses TRBV7-9 with TRBJ1-1, with a possible D match to TRBD1 (5 bases). V was pared by 5 bases and J by 2 bases, with 12 bases between. Looked up from germline, CDR1 is SEHNR and CDR2 is FQNEAQ (reference sequence). The CDR3 is made up of 14 amino acids. The CDR3 region has the DNA TGTGCCAGCAGCCCCCGTGGGGGAAACACTGAAGCTTTCTTT. Its protein product is CASSPRGGNTEAFF.

This clone came up a few times. The chain employs TRBV3-1 (or the pseudogene TRBV3-2) and TRBJ1-1, with D perhaps TRBD1 (6 bases). Trimming cost V 4 bases and J 5 bases, with 14 bases left between them. CDR1 is LGHDT, CDR2 YNNKEL, per germline (reference sequence). The length of the CDR3 is 14 residues. For the CDR3, the DNA is TGTGCCAGCAGCCCATGGAGGGGGGAGACTGAAGCTTTCTTT. Encoded protein: CASSPWRGETEAFF.

This clone appeared a few times. This chain links TRBV30 with TRBJ1-2, with a tentative D call TRBD1 (6 bases). The CDR3 runs to 14 residues. Germline assignment: CDR1 GTSNPN and CDR2 SVGIG (reference sequence). The germline V and J ends were trimmed by 2 bases and 6 bases, with 16 bases remaining between them. CDR3 in DNA: TGTGCCTGGAGTAATACAGGGAAATTGCATGGCTACACCTTC. It encodes CAWSNTGKLHGYTF.

The chain couples TRBV6-6 to TRBJ1-2; no clear D. CDR3 length equals 15 residues. CDR1 MNHNY and CDR2 SVGAGI come from the germline V gene (reference sequence). V dropped 4 bases and J dropped 3 bases, with 15 bases sitting between them. The CDR3 coding sequence is TGTGCCAGCAGTTCTGTCTCTTCTTTGGACTATGGCTACACCTTC. It codes for CASSSVSSLDYGYTF.

Here the CDR3 DNA reads TGTGCCAGCTCACCCCGGGGAGGGGGTTCTACCTACGAGCAGTACTTC. It codes for CASSPRGGGSTYEQYF. This chain uses TRBV18 with TRBJ2-7; TRBD2 is a possible D gene (7 bases). V dropped 3 bases and J dropped 2 bases, with 17 bases sitting between them. Germline V CDR1 and CDR2: KGHSH, LQKENI. This CDR3 region has 16 residues.

This chain joins TRBV2 and TRBJ1-5; D possibly corresponds to TRBD1 (6 bases). This CDR3 spans 15 amino acids. The germline CDR1 and CDR2 sequences are SNHLY and FYNNEI. Trimming took off 5 bases at V and 0 bases at J, with 11 bases between the two ends. The CDR3 region has the DNA TGTGCCAGCAGTTTTGACAGGCATAGCAATCAGCCCCAGCATTTT. Translating gives CASSFDRHSNQPQHF.

In its sample, this clone was seen once. Other DNA variants within this sample encode the same CDR3. The V gene is TRBV5-1, the J gene TRBJ2-7, with D possibly being TRBD1 (5 bases). V was cut by 5 bases and J by 0 bases, with 6 bases left in between. The CDR3 has 12 amino acids. Germline-derived CDR1 and CDR2 are SGHRS and YFSETQ. CDR3 in DNA: TGCGCCAGCAGAGACAGCTCCTACGAGCAGTACTTC. It yields the protein CASRDSSYEQYF. Filled out from reference TRBV5-1 and TRBJ2-7, the complete variable domain reads KAGVTQTPRYLIKTRGQQVTLSCSPISGHRSVSWYQQTPGQGLQFLFEYFSETQRNKGNFPGRFSGRQFSNSRSEMNVSTLELGDSALYLCASRDSSYEQYFGPGTRLTVT.

This clone was recorded a few times. V and J are TRBV7-3 and TRBJ2-3, with a tentative D call TRBD1 (6 bases). In germline, CDR1 is SGHTA, CDR2 FQGTGA. The CDR3 loop spans 14 amino acids. V lost 3 bases and J 3 bases, leaving 10 bases between the germline ends. CDR3 region: CASSLTGPTDTQYF. The CDR3 bases are TGTGCCAGCAGCTTGACAGGTCCAACAGATACGCAGTATTTT.

The genes are TRBV6-5 and TRBJ2-3, with 13 bases fitting TRBD2. The CDR3 is made up of 16 amino acids. Germline V gene lookup returns CDR1 MNHEY and CDR2 SVGAGI. V lost 0 bases and J lost 8; bases outside the gene matches: 5. CDR3 residues: CASSYSIGLAGVTQYF. As DNA, the CDR3 is TGTGCCAGCAGTTACTCGATCGGACTAGCGGGAGTTACGCAGTATTTT.

The chain combines TRBV9 with TRBJ2-3; TRBD2 might be the D (5 bases). Between the trimmed V and J ends, which lost 3 bases and 8 bases, there was a span of 13 bases. Germline V gene sequence: CDR1 SGDLS, CDR2 YYNGEE. The CDR3 contains 13 residues. The CDR3 sequence is CASSAPPGGTQYF. CDR3 DNA: TGTGCCAGCAGCGCGCCCCCCGGAGGTACGCAGTATTTT.

This chain links TRBV5-4 with TRBJ1-1; D is undetermined. Germline loops: CDR1 SGHNT, CDR2 YYREEE (reference sequence). The V end was cut by 0 bases, the J end by 0 bases, with 9 bases between. The CDR3 loop spans 15 amino acids. The CDR3 protein is CASSLGFNVNTEAFF. The CDR3 nucleotides read TGTGCCAGCAGCTTGGGATTTAACGTGAACACTGAAGCTTTCTTT.

Only one count was recorded for this clone. The chain couples TRBV11-2 to TRBJ1-2; 7 bases align to TRBD1. V shed 6 bases and J 3 bases; nucleotides not matched to a gene: 4. CDR3 size: 13 residues. Looked up from germline, CDR1 is SGHAT and CDR2 is FQNNGV. The CDR3 DNA sequence: TGTGCCAGCAGTAGGGACAGCGACTATGGCTACACCTTC. Translating gives CASSRDSDYGYTF. Full variable domain (remainder filled in from reference TRBV11-2 and TRBJ1-2): EAGVAQSPRYKIIEKRQSVAFWCNPISGHATLYWYQQILGQGPKLLIQFQNNGVVDDSQLPKDRFSAERLKGVDSTLKIQPAKLEDSAVYLCASSRDSDYGYTFGSGTRLTVV.

The genes are TRBV6-2 or TRBV6-3 and TRBJ1-4; D uncertain. Germline CDR1 reads MNHEY; CDR2 reads SVGEGT. The CDR3 loop spans 13 amino acids. The V and J ends lost 6 bases and 2 bases respectively, with 7 bases between them. DNA for the CDR3: TGTGCCAGCAGCAGCCATACTAATGAAAAACTGTTTTTT. Its protein product is CASSSHTNEKLFF.

The gene calls are TRBV12-3 or TRBV12-4 and TRBJ1-2; D is unclear. The CDR3 loop spans 12 amino acids. V was trimmed by 2 bases and J by 9 bases, leaving 10 bases between them. The CDR3 nucleotides read TGTGCCAGCAGTTTATCGGGGTATAGCTACACCTTC. Translated: CASSLSGYSYTF.

The chain recombines TRBV11-2 with TRBJ2-7; maybe TRBD2 (5 bases). Trimming removed 2 bases at V and 0 bases at J, with 20 bases between. The CDR3 runs to 18 residues. Germline lookup yields CDR1 SGHAT and CDR2 FQNNGV. CDR3 amino acids: CASSLMSALSVSSYEQYF. The CDR3 bases are TGTGCCAGCAGCTTAATGAGCGCTCTTAGCGTCAGCTCCTACGAGCAGTACTTC.

J is TRBJ2-2 and V is TRBV2; TRBD1 aligns across 8 bases. The CDR3 totals 13 residues. J was trimmed by 5 bases and V by 5 bases; bases with no gene match: 1. In germline, CDR1 is SNHLY, CDR2 FYNNEI. The CDR3 bases are TGTGCCAGCAGTCGACAGGGGACCGGGGAGCTGTTTTTT. This translates into CASSRQGTGELFF.

J is TRBJ1-1 and V is TRBV19; D is perhaps TRBD1 (5 bases). Trimming left V 3 bases short and J 3 bases short, with 11 bases between. The CDR3 has 14 amino acids. The germline CDR1 and CDR2 sequences are LNHDA and SQIVND (reference sequence). The CDR3 reads CASSMGRDYTEAFF. The CDR3 nucleotides are TGTGCCAGTAGTATGGGCAGGGACTACACTGAAGCTTTCTTT.

The V call is TRBV4-2, the J call TRBJ2-4; TRBD2 agrees at 10 bases. Trimming cost V 4 bases and J 5 bases; bases outside gene matches: 8. Looked up from germline, CDR1 is LGHNA and CDR2 is YNFKEQ. The CDR3 is 16 amino acids. The DNA of the CDR3 is TGTGCCAGCAGCCCGAGAACTAGCGGGGCGCAAAACATTCAGTACTTC. Its translation: CASSPRTSGAQNIQYF.